This TCR beta chain derives from a study of cytomegalovirus exposure and HLA in healthy donors. Findings and limits, study-wide: The study found most TCR sequences rare, yet found some public TCRs in many donors.

In this sample, this clone turned up once. No antigen is known for it. In the PCR, 60 Vbeta and 13 Jbeta primers were used. Original processing notes: Counted up in a later analysis, unique TCR beta chains came to about 80 million, with roughly 11 million shared. Sequencing used immunoSEQ multiplex PCR; TCRdb keeps in-frame clones, though not all of them. V, J and clone size were drawn from that table, and D and trimming were deduced from the DNA. The sample holds 110,000 to 150,000 clones, roughly four fifths seen once. The CDR3 sequence is 14 residues long. Germline V gene sequence: CDR1 SGHDT, CDR2 YYEEEE. V gave up 2 bases and J gave up 6 bases, with 15 bases separating them.

The sequencing sample was made of PBMCs. This chain uses TRBV5-6 with TRBJ2-7; maybe TRBD1 (6 bases). The sequence came from a woman between 45 and 65 years old in good health and CMV-seropositive. CDR3 in amino acids: CASSLVVTGLEQYF. CDR3 coding DNA: TGTGCCAGCAGCTTAGTAGTAACAGGGCTCGAGCAGTACTTC.